The TCR beta chain described here comes from a study of blood T cell repertoires in COVID-19. Study at large: PBMCs, B-cell-depleted T cells, or T cells provided the cDNA or gDNA that made up the material.

Germline V gives CDR1 MDHEN, CDR2 SYDVKM. This CDR3 comprises 17 residues. Trimming removed 2 bases from V and 3 bases from J, with 16 bases in between. In the study's own analysis: Reference gene primer amplification gave nucleated cell count estimates. Generated by immunoSEQ multiplex PCR, the TCRdb table keeps only in-frame clones and is missing some. The DNA gave D and trimming, while V, J and clone size come from that table. The table has fewer than 350,000 clones, around 87% seen once. Material: peripheral blood. J is TRBJ2-2 and V is TRBV28, with D possibly TRBD1 on 6 matching bases. This sequence was found in a woman aged 45-65 years who had recovered from COVID-19. Written as DNA, the CDR3 is TGTGCCAGCAGTTTACCTGGGGGCAGGGATCACACCGGGGAGCTGTTTTTT. It translates to CASSLPGGRDHTGELFF.